This T cell receptor (beta chain) originates from a study of T-cell memory formation after mild COVID-19. Study-wide results and caveats: Among clones contracting day 15 to 85, CD4/CD8 was balanced, whereas later expanders leaned CD4+.

A 5'RACE reaction primed in the constant segment made cDNA libraries of TCR alpha and TCR beta, and these carried sample barcodes and UMIs. TCRdb reprocessed the 5' RACE reads with MiXCR, giving one entry per CDR3 protein. This table holds about 600,000 distinct CDR3 sequences, about 20% found once. Concerning this clonotype: Antigen specificity is unknown.

This CDR3 has 11 residues. Trimming cost V 9 bases and J 8 bases; bases outside gene matches: 1. Germline V lookup: CDR1 ENHRY, CDR2 SYGVKD. The sample was PBMCs or a T cell subset sorted from them (not recorded which). This rearrangement joins TRBV10-3 to TRBJ2-1; the match to TRBD1 covers 10 bases. This clonotype originated in an adult woman who had mild COVID-19 (a few samples of this study predate the infection). Cell type and time point are not known. The CDR3 DNA reads as TGTGCCATTGGGACAGGGGATGAGCAGTTCTTC. It yields the protein CAIGTGDEQFF.